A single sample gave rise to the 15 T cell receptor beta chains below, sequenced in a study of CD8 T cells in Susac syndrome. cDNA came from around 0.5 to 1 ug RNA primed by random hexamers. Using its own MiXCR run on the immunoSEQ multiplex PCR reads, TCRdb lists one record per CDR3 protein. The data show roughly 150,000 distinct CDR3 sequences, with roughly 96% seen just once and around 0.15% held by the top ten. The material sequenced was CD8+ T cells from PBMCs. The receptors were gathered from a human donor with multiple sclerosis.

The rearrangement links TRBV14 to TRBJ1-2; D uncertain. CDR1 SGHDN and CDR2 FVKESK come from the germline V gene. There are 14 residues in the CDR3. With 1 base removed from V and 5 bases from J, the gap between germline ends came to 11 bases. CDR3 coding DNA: TGTGCCAGCAGCCAAGGGATGGGAAATTATGGCTACACCTTC. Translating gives CASSQGMGNYGYTF.

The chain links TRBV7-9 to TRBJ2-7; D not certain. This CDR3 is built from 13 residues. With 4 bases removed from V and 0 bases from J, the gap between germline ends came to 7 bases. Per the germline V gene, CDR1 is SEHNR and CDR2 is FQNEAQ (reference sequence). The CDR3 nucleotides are TGTGCCAGCAGCTATCAAGTCTCCTACGAGCAGTACTTC. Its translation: CASSYQVSYEQYF.

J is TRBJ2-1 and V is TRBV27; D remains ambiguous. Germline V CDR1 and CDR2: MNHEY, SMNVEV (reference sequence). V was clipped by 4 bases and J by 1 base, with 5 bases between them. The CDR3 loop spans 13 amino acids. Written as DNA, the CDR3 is TGTGCCAGCAGTTGGAAGTCCTACAATGAGCAGTTCTTC. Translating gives CASSWKSYNEQFF.

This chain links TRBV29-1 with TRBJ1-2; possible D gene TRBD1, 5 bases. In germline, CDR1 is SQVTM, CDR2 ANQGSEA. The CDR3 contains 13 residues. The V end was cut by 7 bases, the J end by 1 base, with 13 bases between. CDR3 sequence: CSAGARDNYGYTF. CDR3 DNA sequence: TGCAGCGCTGGGGCACGGGATAACTATGGCTACACCTTC.

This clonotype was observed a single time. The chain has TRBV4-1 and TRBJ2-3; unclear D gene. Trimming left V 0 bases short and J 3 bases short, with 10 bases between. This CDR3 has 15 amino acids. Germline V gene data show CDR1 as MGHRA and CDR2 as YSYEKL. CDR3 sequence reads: CASSQDGVGTDTQYF. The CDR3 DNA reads TGCGCCAGCAGCCAAGATGGGGTGGGGACAGATACGCAGTATTTT.

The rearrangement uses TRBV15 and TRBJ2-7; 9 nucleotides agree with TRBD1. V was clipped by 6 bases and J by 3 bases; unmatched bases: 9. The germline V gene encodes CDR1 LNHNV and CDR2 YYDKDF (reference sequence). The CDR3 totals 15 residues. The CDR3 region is CATRNGTGIFYEQYF. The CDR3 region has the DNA TGTGCCACCAGAAACGGGACAGGGATATTCTACGAGCAGTACTTC. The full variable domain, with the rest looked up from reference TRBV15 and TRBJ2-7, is DAMVIQNPRYQVTQFGKPVTLSCSQTLNHNVMYWYQQKSSQAPKLLFHYYDKDFNNEADTPDNFQSRRPNTSFCFLDIRSPGLGDTAMYLCATRNGTGIFYEQYFGPGTRLTVT.

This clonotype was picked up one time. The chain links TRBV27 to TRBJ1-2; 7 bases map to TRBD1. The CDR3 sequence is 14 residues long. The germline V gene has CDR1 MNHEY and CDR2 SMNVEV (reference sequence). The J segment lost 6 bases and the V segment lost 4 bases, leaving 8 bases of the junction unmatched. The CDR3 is CASSSLTGADGYTF. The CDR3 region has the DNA TGTGCCAGCAGTTCCCTAACAGGGGCCGATGGCTACACCTTC.

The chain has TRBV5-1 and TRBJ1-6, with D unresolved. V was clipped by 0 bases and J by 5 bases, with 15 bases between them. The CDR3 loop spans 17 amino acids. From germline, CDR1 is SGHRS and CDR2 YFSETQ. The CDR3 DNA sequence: TGCGCCAGCAGCTTGGGAGGAAACCTTCCTCATAATTCACCCCTCCACTTT. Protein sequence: CASSLGGNLPHNSPLHF.

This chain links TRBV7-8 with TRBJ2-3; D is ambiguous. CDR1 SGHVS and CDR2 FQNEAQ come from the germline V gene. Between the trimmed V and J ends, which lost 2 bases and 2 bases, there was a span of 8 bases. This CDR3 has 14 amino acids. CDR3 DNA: TGTGCCAGCAGCTTACCTAAGTACACAGATACGCAGTATTTT. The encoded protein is CASSLPKYTDTQYF.

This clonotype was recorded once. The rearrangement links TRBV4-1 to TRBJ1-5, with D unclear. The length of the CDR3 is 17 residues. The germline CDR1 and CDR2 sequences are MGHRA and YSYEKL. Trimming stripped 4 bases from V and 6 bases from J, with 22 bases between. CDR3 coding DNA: TGCGCCAGCAGCCCACCGGGGTGGCCCGACGCGACTCAGCCCCAGCATTTT. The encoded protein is CASSPPGWPDATQPQHF.

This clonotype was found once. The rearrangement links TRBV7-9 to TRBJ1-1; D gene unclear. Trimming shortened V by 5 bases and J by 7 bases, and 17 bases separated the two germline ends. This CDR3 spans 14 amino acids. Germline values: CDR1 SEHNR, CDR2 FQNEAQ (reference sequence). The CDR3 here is CASSSLNEPDEAFF. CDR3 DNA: TGTGCCAGCAGCAGTCTAAATGAACCTGATGAAGCTTTCTTT.

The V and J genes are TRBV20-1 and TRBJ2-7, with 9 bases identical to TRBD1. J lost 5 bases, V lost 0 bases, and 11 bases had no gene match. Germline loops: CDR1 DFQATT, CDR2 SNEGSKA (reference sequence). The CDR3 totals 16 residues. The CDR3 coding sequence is TGCAGTGCTAGAGATACCCTCAAAACAGGGGGCCACGAGCAGTACTTC. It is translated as CSARDTLKTGGHEQYF.

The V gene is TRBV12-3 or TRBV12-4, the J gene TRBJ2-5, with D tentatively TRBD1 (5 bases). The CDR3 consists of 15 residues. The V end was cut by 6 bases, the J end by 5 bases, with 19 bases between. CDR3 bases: TGTGCCAGCAGCTCGTCTCAGGGCCGGCGCGAGACCCAGTACTTC. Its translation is CASSSSQGRRETQYF.

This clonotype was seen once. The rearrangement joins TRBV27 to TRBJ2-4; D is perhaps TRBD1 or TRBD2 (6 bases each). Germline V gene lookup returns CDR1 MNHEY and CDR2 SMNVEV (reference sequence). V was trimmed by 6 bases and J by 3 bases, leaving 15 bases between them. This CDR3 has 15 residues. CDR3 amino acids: CASRPGGGNKNIQYF. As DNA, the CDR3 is TGTGCCAGCAGGCCCGGGGGCGGAAACAAAAACATTCAGTACTTC.

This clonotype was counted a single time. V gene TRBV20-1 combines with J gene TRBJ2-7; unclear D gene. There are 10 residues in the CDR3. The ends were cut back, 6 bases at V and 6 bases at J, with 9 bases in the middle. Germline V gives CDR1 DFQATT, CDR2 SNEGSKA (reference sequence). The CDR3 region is CSAPHGEQYF. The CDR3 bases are TGCAGTGCCCCTCACGGCGAGCAGTACTTC.